The rows below give T cell receptor beta chains drawn from one sample of a study of blood T cell repertoires in COVID-19. TCRdb keeps only in-frame clones here, not all; method: immunoSEQ multiplex PCR. The sample lists some 150,000 clones, about three quarters occurring once. Sequencing input: PBMCs or T cells enriched from blood (not recorded which). The receptor source for this set is a woman aged 45-65 years who had recovered from COVID-19. The CDR3 runs from the conserved cysteine through the conserved F or W. D genes are given only for firm matches. Size tells how often a clone was seen (once, few, many) or the class of an expanded clone, and some rows leave it out.

J gene,clone size,V gene,D gene,CDR3 DNA,CDR3 protein
TRBJ1-6,once,TRBV5-8,-,TGTGCCAGCAGCCCAGCAGCGTGGACAGTTGGAAATTCACCCCTCCACTTT,CASSPAAWTVGNSPLHF
TRBJ1-3,-,TRBV7-8,-,TGTGCCAGCAGCCGGACTCCCGACTCTGGAAACACCATATATTTT,CASSRTPDSGNTIYF
TRBJ2-2,-,TRBV30,TRBD2,TGTGCCTGGAGTAAGGCTAGCGGGCTCACCGGGGAGCTGTTTTTT,CAWSKASGLTGELFF
TRBJ1-2,-,TRBV2,-,TGTGCCAGAGGACAGCCTACTAACTATGGCTACACCTTC,CARGQPTNYGYTF
TRBJ1-5,-,TRBV4-1,-,TGCGCCAGCAGCCGCCTATATAGGGGGGGTTGGCCATATCAGCCCCAGCATTTT,CASSRLYRGGWPYQPQHF
TRBJ1-1,-,TRBV11-2,-,TGTGCCAGCAGCTTAGGGTACCGGACACCGGTCTTT,CASSLGYRTPVF
TRBJ2-7,-,TRBV11-2,TRBD1,TGTGCCAGCAGCTACCCCGGACAGGGTGGCTACGAGCAGTACTTC,CASSYPGQGGYEQYF
TRBJ1-4,-,TRBV27,-,TGTGCCAGCAGTTTATTAGGGCAGGGGAGCGAAAAACTGTTTTTT,CASSLLGQGSEKLFF
TRBJ2-1,-,TRBV11-2,TRBD2,TGTGCCAGCAGCCATAGCGGGGCCACCTACAATGAGCAGTTCTTC,CASSHSGATYNEQFF
TRBJ2-1,-,TRBV19,-,TGTGCCAGTAGACCGCCGGGACTCGGGTACAATGAGCAGTTCTTC,CASRPPGLGYNEQFF
TRBJ2-1,few,TRBV3-1/TRBV3-2,-,TGTGCCAGCAGCCAAGAGAGCTCCTACAATGAGCAGTTCTTC,CASSQESSYNEQFF
TRBJ1-1,-,TRBV2,-,TGTGCCAGCAGTCGGTACACTGAAGCTTTCTTT,CASSRYTEAFF
TRBJ2-7,-,TRBV10-3,TRBD1,TGTGCCATCAGCGACAGGGCGTACGAGCAGTACTTC,CAISDRAYEQYF
TRBJ1-2,-,TRBV28,-,TGTGCCAGCAGTGCCCTCGGGGGGTTCTATGGCTACACCTTC,CASSALGGFYGYTF
TRBJ2-3,-,TRBV11-1,-,TGTGCCAGCAGCTCCCGCGGGGGCACAGATACGCAGTATTTT,CASSSRGGTDTQYF
TRBJ2-1,-,TRBV10-3,-,TGTGCCATCAGTGAGAGTAGTAGCTCCTACAATGAGCAGTTCTTC,CAISESSSSYNEQFF
TRBJ1-4,-,TRBV30,-,TGTGCCTGGAACATCCGTGGGCCAGCGGTGGGGAAACTGTTTTTT,CAWNIRGPAVGKLFF
TRBJ1-2,-,TRBV24-1,-,TGTGCCACCAGTGAAGAACAGCACACTGGTGGCTACACCTTC,CATSEEQHTGGYTF
TRBJ2-1,few,TRBV24-1,TRBD2,TGTGCCACCAAAAGACTAGCGGGAATCAATGAGCAGTTCTTC,CATKRLAGINEQFF
TRBJ1-2,few,TRBV10-3,-,TGTGCCATCAGTGAAGATGCGGCCTATGGCTACACCTTC,CAISEDAAYGYTF
TRBJ1-1,-,TRBV5-6,TRBD1,TGTGCCAGCAGCTCCTGGGACAGCTTGAACACTGAAGCTTTCTTT,CASSSWDSLNTEAFF
TRBJ1-2,-,TRBV5-5,TRBD1,TGTGCCAGCAGCCTCGACAGGGGCTATGGCTACACCTTC,CASSLDRGYGYTF
TRBJ2-3,-,TRBV7-9,-,TGTGCCAGCAGCTTAAGAACAGGGCCAGTCCCCCGGGATACGCAGTATTTT,CASSLRTGPVPRDTQYF
TRBJ2-7,-,TRBV9,TRBD1,TGTGCCAGCAGCGTGAGGACAGGGATCGATCACGAGCAGTACTTC,CASSVRTGIDHEQYF
TRBJ2-1,many,TRBV5-6,-,TGTGCCAGCAGCGATGGACTTTCGAACAATGAGCAGTTCTTC,CASSDGLSNNEQFF
TRBJ1-5,-,TRBV6-5,TRBD1,TGTGCCAGCAGTTTCGGCAGGGGGCTGGGTCAGCCCCAGCATTTT,CASSFGRGLGQPQHF
TRBJ1-6,-,TRBV11-3,-,TGTGCCAGCAGCTCACCCCCCTTTGGGCTGCCCAATTCACCCCTCCACTTT,CASSSPPFGLPNSPLHF
TRBJ2-7,few,TRBV5-1,TRBD2,TGCGCCAGCAGCCAGGGAGGAGCGGGAGCCTACGAGCAGTACTTC,CASSQGGAGAYEQYF
TRBJ2-3,-,TRBV7-2,TRBD2,TGTGCCAGCAGCTTAGGTAGCGGGACGCCAATTAGCACAGATACGCAGTATTTT,CASSLGSGTPISTDTQYF